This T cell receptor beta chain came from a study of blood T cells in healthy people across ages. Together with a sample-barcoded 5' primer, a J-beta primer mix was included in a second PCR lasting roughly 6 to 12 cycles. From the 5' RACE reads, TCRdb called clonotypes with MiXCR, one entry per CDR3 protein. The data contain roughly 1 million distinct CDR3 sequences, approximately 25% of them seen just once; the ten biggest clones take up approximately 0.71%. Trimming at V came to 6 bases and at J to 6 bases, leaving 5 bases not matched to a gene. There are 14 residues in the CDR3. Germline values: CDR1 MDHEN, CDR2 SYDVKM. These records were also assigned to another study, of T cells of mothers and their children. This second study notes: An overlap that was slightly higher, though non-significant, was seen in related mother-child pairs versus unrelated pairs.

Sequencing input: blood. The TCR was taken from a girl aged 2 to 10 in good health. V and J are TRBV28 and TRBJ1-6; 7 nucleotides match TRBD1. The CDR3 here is CASRRGQTNSPLHF. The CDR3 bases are TGTGCCAGCAGAAGGGGACAGACTAATTCACCCCTCCACTTT.